Listed below are T cell receptor beta chains from one sample, sequenced in a study of identical twins. MiXCR, run by TCRdb on the 5' RACE reads, gives a single entry per CDR3 protein. The sample has hundreds of thousands of distinct CDR3 sequences, roughly 20% seen once; the top ten hold 4% to 4.5%. The sample was also reused in another study, on T cells expressing NK-cell markers.

The source material was PBMCs. The receptors derive from a woman in her late teens or twenties in good health. Both conserved end residues are part of each CDR3. A D gene is named only where the DNA matches it firmly. A clone size is listed for some rows: how often the clone was seen (once, few, many), or a class if it is expanded.

v_gene	d_gene	abundance	len	j_gene	CDR3aa	CDR3nt
TRBV7-2	.	many	13	TRBJ2-7	CASSLRSTYEQYF	TGTGCCAGCAGCTTGCGCAGCACCTACGAGCAGTACTTC
TRBV2	.	.	13	TRBJ2-7	CASSENRPYEQYF	TGTGCCAGCAGTGAAAACAGACCCTACGAGCAGTACTTC
TRBV20-1	.	few	14	TRBJ2-7	CSAAQGGVAGEQYF	TGCAGTGCCGCCCAGGGGGGGGTGGCGGGCGAGCAGTACTTC
TRBV6-5	.	.	16	TRBJ1-6	CASSYSMSTFNSPLHF	TGTGCCAGCAGTTACTCGATGTCCACCTTTAATTCACCCCTCCACTTT
TRBV4-2	.	few	14	TRBJ1-2	CASSQAALGSGYTF	TGTGCCAGCAGCCAAGCTGCACTGGGTTCGGGCTACACCTTC
TRBV20-1	.	many	13	TRBJ1-1	CSARGGMNTEAFF	TGCAGTGCTAGGGGTGGCATGAACACTGAAGCTTTCTTT
TRBV18	.	.	15	TRBJ1-3	CASSPRATSGNTIYF	TGTGCCAGCTCACCAAGGGCCACCTCTGGAAACACCATATATTTT
TRBV7-2	.	.	14	TRBJ2-5	CASSPTAVQETQYF	TGTGCCAGCAGCCCAACGGCAGTCCAAGAGACCCAGTACTTC
TRBV12-3/TRBV12-4	.	few	13	TRBJ2-7	CASSWRAVPGEYF	TGTGCCAGCAGTTGGCGTGCGGTCCCGGGCGAGTACTTC
TRBV5-1	.	many	13	TRBJ2-2	CASSWSKVGELFF	TGCGCCAGCAGCTGGAGTAAGGTCGGGGAGCTGTTTTTT
TRBV20-1	.	.	11	TRBJ2-7	CSASEGYEQYF	TGCAGTGCTAGTGAGGGCTACGAGCAGTACTTC
TRBV4-3	.	few	18	TRBJ2-1	CASSQEPIRGVGGDEQFF	TGCGCCAGCAGCCAAGAACCCATAAGAGGCGTGGGCGGGGATGAGCAGTTCTTC
TRBV12-5	.	.	17	TRBJ2-2	CASGLSPAPEYTGELFF	TGTGCTAGTGGTTTGTCCCCCGCGCCCGAATACACCGGGGAGCTGTTTTTT
TRBV5-1	.	few	15	TRBJ2-7	CASSTFPGDSYEQYF	TGCGCCAGCAGCACCTTCCCGGGGGACAGCTACGAGCAGTACTTC
TRBV6-5	.	few	15	TRBJ1-1	CASSWVPRGSTEAFF	TGTGCCAGCAGTTGGGTACCTCGGGGCAGCACTGAAGCTTTCTTT
TRBV9	TRBD1	many	15	TRBJ2-4	CASSADRGTKNIQYF	TGTGCCAGCAGCGCCGACAGGGGAACCAAAAACATTCAGTACTTC
TRBV20-1	.	many	12	TRBJ2-7	CSGTGPTYEQYF	TGCAGTGGGACGGGGCCCACCTACGAGCAGTACTTC
TRBV7-3	.	few	15	TRBJ2-5	CASSTLGGGQETQYF	TGTGCCAGCAGCACCCTAGGGGGGGGGCAAGAGACCCAGTACTTC